The 10 T cell receptor beta chains below all came from one sample that was sequenced in a study of blood T cell repertoires in COVID-19. Some clones are missing from TCRdb's copy, which holds only in-frame ones; the method was immunoSEQ multiplex PCR. The sample gives about 45,000 clones, roughly 70% of which show up once; 6.2% is in the top ten. Specimen: peripheral blood. The receptors stem from a man at least 80 years old with acute or convalescent COVID-19.

The V gene is TRBV2, the J gene TRBJ2-7; D unclear. Germline assignment: CDR1 SNHLY and CDR2 FYNNEI. The CDR3 has 15 residues. Between the trimmed V and J ends, which lost 4 bases and 0 bases, there was a span of 13 bases. The CDR3 DNA is TGTGCCAGCAGTGTATCCCCCCCGAGCTCCTACGAGCAGTACTTC. Translation gives CASSVSPPSSYEQYF.

The chain links TRBV27 to TRBJ2-2, with 12 bases identical to TRBD1. The CDR3 length is 19 residues. With V trimmed by 7 bases and J by 1 base, 13 bases remained unmatched. Germline CDR1 MNHEY, CDR2 SMNVEV (reference sequence). CDR3 sequence: CASIGPPGTGGENTGELFF. The CDR3 DNA reads TGTGCCAGCATTGGCCCCCCCGGGACAGGGGGCGAGAACACCGGGGAGCTGTTTTTT.

This sequence joins TRBV18 and TRBJ2-6; 7 nucleotides agree with TRBD1. CDR3 length equals 15 residues. With V trimmed by 2 bases and J by 4 bases, 2 bases remained unmatched. Germline values: CDR1 KGHSH, CDR2 LQKENI. For the CDR3, the DNA is TGTGCCAGCTCACCAACAGGGGAAGGGGCCAACGTCCTGACTTTC. It is translated as CASSPTGEGANVLTF.

V and J are TRBV19 and TRBJ2-6; 9 positions match TRBD1. CDR1 and CDR2 from the germline V gene are LNHDA and SQIVND (reference sequence). The CDR3 length is 18 residues. V shed 10 bases, J shed 1 base, and the junction held 14 bases outside the gene matches. CDR3 sequence: CATLAHRGQSSGANVLTF. Here the CDR3 DNA reads TGTGCCACCCTGGCCCACAGGGGGCAATCATCTGGGGCCAACGTCCTGACTTTC.

This clone turned up a few times. The rearrangement joins TRBV11-2 to TRBJ1-2; tentative D call: TRBD1 (5 bases). The CDR3 sequence is 12 residues long. Trimming removed 4 bases at V and 8 bases at J, with 11 bases between. Germline lookup yields CDR1 SGHAT and CDR2 FQNNGV. CDR3 residues: CASSSGGFGYTF. Written as DNA, the CDR3 is TGTGCCAGCAGCTCTGGGGGGTTCGGCTACACCTTC.

The chain has TRBV5-8 and TRBJ1-1; D gene uncertain. Germline CDR1 is SGHTS and CDR2 is YDEGEE. CDR3 length: 15 amino acids. The V end lost 0 bases, the J end lost 5 bases, and 14 bases lay between the germline ends. CDR3 sequence (DNA): TGTGCCAGCAGCTTGGGTGTAGGGCCGGGGACTGAAGCTTTCTTT. Amino acids: CASSLGVGPGTEAFF.

V is TRBV11-3 and J is TRBJ2-1; 7 bases fit TRBD2. This CDR3 comprises 15 residues. The germline gives CDR1 SGHNT, CDR2 YENEEA. The ends lost 3 bases at V and 2 bases at J; junction bases unmatched: 4. The CDR3, as DNA: TGTGCCAGCAGCTTGGCCGGGGGGACCTACAATGAGCAGTTCTTC. Translated, it gives CASSLAGGTYNEQFF. The full variable domain, rest sourced from reference TRBV11-3 and TRBJ2-1, is EAGVVQSPRYKIIEKKQPVAFWCNPISGHNTLYWYLQNLGQGPELLIRYENEEAVDDSQLPKDRFSAERLKGVDSTLKIQPAELGDSAVYLCASSLAGGTYNEQFFGPGTRLTVL.

A few counts support this clone. This chain uses TRBV19 with TRBJ1-5; no clear D gene. Germline V lookup: CDR1 LNHDA, CDR2 SQIVND (reference sequence). Trimming shortened V by 6 bases and J by 7 bases, and 13 bases separated the two germline ends. The CDR3 loop spans 13 amino acids. The CDR3 DNA sequence: TGTGCCAGTAGCCCGGGTTTGAGGCAGCCCCAGCATTTT. It specifies CASSPGLRQPQHF.

This clone has a handful of counts. The chain links TRBV9 to TRBJ1-1; D is uncertain. In germline, CDR1 is SGDLS, CDR2 YYNGEE. V shed 0 bases and J shed 4 bases, with 13 bases lying between them. This CDR3 is built from 15 residues. This chain's CDR3 is CASSVALPGVTEAFF. For the CDR3, the DNA is TGTGCCAGCAGCGTAGCCCTCCCCGGGGTCACTGAAGCTTTCTTT.

This clone turned up a few times. The V and J genes are TRBV27 and TRBJ1-2, with no clear D. The ends were cut back, 8 bases at V and 8 bases at J, with 15 bases in the middle. CDR3 length: 12 amino acids. Germline CDR1 and CDR2: MNHEY and SMNVEV (reference sequence). DNA of the CDR3: TGTGCCAGCCCCCCCCAGCGGGTCGGCTACACCTTC. This sequence encodes CASPPQRVGYTF.